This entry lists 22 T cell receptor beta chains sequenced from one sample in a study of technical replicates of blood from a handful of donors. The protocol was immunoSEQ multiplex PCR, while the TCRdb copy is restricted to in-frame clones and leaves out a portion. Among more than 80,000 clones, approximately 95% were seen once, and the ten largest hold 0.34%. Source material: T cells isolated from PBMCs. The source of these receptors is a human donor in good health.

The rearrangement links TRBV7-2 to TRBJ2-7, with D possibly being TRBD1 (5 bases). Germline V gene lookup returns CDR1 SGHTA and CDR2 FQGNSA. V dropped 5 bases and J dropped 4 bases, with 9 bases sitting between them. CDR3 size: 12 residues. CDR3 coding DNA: TGTGCCAGCAGCCTTACAGGTTACGAGCAGTACTTC. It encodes CASSLTGYEQYF.

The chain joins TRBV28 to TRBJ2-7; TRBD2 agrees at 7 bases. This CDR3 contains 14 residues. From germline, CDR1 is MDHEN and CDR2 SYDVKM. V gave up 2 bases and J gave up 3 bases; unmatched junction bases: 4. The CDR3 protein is CASSLVGDYYEQYF. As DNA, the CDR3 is TGTGCCAGCAGTTTAGTGGGGGACTACTACGAGCAGTACTTC.

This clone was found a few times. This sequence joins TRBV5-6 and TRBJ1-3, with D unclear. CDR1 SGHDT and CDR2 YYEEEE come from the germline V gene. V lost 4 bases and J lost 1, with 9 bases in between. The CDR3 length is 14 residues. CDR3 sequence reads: CASSKDISGNTIYF. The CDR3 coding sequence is TGTGCCAGCAGCAAAGACATTTCTGGAAACACCATATATTTT. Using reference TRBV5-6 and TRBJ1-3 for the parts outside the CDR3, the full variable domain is DAGVTQSPTHLIKTRGQQVTLRCSPKSGHDTVSWYQQALGQGPQFIFQYYEEEERQRGNFPDRFSGHQFPNYSSELNVNALLLGDSALYLCASSKDISGNTIYFGEGSWLTVV.

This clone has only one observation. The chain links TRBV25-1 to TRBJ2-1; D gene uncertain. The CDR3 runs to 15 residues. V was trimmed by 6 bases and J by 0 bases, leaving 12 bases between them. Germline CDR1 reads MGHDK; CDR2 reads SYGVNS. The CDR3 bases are TGTGCCAGCAGCCAAAGCGCCAGCTCCTACAATGAGCAGTTCTTC. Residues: CASSQSASSYNEQFF.

The CDR3 loop reads CASRGQGNYEQYF. The CDR3 DNA is TGTGCCAGCAGGGGACAGGGGAACTACGAGCAGTACTTC. The chain couples TRBV21-1 to TRBJ2-7; the D call of TRBD1 is as the table states it, not checked on the DNA. TRBV21-1 is shown as a pseudogene. This CDR3 has 13 residues.

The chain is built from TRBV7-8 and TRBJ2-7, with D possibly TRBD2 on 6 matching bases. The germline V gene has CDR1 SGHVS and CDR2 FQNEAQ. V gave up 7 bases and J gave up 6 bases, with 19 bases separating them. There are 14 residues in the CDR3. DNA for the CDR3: TGTGCCAGCACTTTGGGGGGTGTAGTCTCCGAGCAGTACTTC. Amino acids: CASTLGGVVSEQYF.

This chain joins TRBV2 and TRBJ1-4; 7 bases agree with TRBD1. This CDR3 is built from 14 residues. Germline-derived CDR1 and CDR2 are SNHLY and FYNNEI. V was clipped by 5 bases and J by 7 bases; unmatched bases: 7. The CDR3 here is CASSPDRSTEKLFF. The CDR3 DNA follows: TGTGCCAGCAGTCCGGACAGGAGTACTGAAAAACTGTTTTTT.

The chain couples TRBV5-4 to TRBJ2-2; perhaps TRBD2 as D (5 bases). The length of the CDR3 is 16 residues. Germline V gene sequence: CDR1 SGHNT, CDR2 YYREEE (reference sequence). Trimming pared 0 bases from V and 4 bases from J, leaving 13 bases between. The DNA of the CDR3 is TGTGCCAGCAGCTTGGGTTCCGGGGTTTCCACCGGGGAGCTGTTTTTT. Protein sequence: CASSLGSGVSTGELFF.

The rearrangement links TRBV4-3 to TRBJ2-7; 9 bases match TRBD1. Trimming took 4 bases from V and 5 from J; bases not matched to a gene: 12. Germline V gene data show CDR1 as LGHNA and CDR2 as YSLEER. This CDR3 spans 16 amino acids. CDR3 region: CASSPDVGTGLNEQYF. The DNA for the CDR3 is TGCGCCAGCAGCCCAGATGTTGGGACAGGGTTGAACGAGCAGTACTTC.

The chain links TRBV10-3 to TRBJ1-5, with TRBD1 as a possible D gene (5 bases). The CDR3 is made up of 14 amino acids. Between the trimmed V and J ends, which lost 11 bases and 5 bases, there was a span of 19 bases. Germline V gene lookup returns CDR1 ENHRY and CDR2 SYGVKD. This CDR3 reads CASMAEGADQPQHF. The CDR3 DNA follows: TGTGCCTCCATGGCCGAAGGGGCCGATCAGCCCCAGCATTTT.

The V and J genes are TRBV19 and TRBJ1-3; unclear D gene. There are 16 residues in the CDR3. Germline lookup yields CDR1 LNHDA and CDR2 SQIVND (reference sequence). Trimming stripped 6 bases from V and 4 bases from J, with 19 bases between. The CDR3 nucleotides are TGTGCCAGTAGCACCGACAAGGACTTCGTGGGAAACACCATATATTTT. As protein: CASSTDKDFVGNTIYF.

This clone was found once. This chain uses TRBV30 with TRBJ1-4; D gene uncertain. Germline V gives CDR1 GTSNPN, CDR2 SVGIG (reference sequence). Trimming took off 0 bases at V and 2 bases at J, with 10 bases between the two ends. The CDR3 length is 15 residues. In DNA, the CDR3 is TGTGCCTGGAGTGTACTTGGCGGTACTAATGAAAAACTGTTTTTT. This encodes CAWSVLGGTNEKLFF.

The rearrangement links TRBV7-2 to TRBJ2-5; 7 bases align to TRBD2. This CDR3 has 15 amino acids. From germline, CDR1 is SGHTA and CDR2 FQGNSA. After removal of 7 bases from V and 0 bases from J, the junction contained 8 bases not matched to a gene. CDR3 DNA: TGTGCCAGCACCGAAGCGGGATGGTACCAAGAGACCCAGTACTTC. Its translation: CASTEAGWYQETQYF. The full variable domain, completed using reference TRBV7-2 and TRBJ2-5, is GAGVSQSPSNKVTEKGKDVELRCDPISGHTALYWYRQSLGQGLEFLIYFQGNSAPDKSGLPSDRFSAERTGGSVSTLTIQRTQQEDSAVYLCASTEAGWYQETQYFGPGTRLLVL.

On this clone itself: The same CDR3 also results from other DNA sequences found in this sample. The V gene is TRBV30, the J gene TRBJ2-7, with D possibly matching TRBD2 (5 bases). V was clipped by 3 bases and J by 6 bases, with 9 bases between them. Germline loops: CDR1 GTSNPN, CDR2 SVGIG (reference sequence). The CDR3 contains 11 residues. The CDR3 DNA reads TGTGCCTGGAGCGTCGGAGGCGAGCAGTACTTC. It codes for CAWSVGGEQYF.

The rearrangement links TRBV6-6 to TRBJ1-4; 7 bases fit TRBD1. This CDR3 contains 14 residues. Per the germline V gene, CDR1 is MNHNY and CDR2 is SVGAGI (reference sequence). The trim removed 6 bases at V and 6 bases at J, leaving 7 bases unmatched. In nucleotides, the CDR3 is TGTGCCAGCAGCAGAGGACAGGTGGATGAAAAACTGTTTTTT. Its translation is CASSRGQVDEKLFF.

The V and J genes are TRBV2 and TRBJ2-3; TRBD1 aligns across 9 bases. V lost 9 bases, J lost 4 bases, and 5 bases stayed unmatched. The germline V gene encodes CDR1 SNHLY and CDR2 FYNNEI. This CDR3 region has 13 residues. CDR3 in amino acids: CARAGQGADTQYF. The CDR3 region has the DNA TGTGCCAGGGCGGGACAGGGCGCAGATACGCAGTATTTT.

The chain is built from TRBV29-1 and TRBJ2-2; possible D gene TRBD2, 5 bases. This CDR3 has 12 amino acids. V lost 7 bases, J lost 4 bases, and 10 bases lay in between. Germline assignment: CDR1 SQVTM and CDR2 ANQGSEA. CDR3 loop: CSGGRGTGELFF. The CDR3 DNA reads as TGCAGCGGAGGGAGAGGCACCGGGGAGCTGTTTTTT.

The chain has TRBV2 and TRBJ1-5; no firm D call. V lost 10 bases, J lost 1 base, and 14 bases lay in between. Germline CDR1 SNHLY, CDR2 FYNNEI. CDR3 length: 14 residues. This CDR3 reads CATPAGRSNQPQHF. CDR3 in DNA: TGTGCCACTCCAGCAGGTCGCAGCAATCAGCCCCAGCATTTT.

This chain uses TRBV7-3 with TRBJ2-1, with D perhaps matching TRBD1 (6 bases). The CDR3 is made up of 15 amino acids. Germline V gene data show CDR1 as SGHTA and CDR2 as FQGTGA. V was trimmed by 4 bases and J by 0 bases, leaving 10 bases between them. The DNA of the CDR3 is TGTGCCAGCAGCTCGGACAGTTTCTCCTACAATGAGCAGTTCTTC. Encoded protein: CASSSDSFSYNEQFF.

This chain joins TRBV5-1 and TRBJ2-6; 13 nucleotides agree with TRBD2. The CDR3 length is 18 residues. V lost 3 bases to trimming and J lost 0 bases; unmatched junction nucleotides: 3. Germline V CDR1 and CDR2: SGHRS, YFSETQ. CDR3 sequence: CASSSGTSGNSGANVLTF. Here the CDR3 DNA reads TGCGCCAGCAGCTCAGGGACTAGCGGGAACTCTGGGGCCAACGTCCTGACTTTC. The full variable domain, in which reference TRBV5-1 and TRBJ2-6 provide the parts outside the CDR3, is KAGVTQTPRYLIKTRGQQVTLSCSPISGHRSVSWYQQTPGQGLQFLFEYFSETQRNKGNFPGRFSGRQFSNSRSEMNVSTLELGDSALYLCASSSGTSGNSGANVLTFGAGSRLTVL.

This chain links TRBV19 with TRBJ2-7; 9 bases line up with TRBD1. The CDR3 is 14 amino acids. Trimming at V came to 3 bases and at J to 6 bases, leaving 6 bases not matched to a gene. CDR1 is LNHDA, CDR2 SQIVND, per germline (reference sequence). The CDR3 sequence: CASSIGDRESEQYF. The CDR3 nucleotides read TGTGCCAGTAGTATTGGGGACAGGGAATCCGAGCAGTACTTC.

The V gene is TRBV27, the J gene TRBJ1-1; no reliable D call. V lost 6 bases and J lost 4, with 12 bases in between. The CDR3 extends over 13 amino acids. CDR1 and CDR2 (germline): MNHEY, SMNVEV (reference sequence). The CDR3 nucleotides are TGTGCCAGCAGCCCTGCGGGGAGCACTGAAGCTTTCTTT. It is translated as CASSPAGSTEAFF.